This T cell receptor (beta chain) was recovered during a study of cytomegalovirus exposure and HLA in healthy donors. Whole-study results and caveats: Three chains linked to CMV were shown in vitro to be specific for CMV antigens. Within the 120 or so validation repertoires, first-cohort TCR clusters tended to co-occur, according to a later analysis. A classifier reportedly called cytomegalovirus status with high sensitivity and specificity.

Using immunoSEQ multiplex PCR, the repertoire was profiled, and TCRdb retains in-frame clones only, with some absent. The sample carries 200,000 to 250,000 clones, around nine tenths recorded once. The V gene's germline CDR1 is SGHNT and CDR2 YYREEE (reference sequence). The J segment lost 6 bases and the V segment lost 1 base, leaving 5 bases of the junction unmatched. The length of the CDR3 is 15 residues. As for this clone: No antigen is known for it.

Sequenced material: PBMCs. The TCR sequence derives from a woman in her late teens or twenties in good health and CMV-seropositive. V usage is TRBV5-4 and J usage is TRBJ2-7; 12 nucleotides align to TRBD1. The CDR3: CASSLYGTGGREQYF. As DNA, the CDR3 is TGTGCCAGCAGCTTGTACGGGACAGGGGGCCGCGAGCAGTACTTC.